This T cell receptor (beta chain) was profiled in a study of tumor-infiltrating lymphocytes in primary liver carcinoma (dated by TCRdb to about 2017). Describing the broader study: Surgical resection was performed in China between late 2015 and 2016 on a handful of patients with histopathologically diagnosed primary liver carcinoma. Of the five patients (three men and two women, aged 30 to 69 years), four had hepatocellular carcinoma and one had combined HCC and intrahepatic cholangiocarcinoma. A total of 35 specimens from 5 patients went through TCRbeta repertoire sequencing, namely 25 tumor regions, 5 adjacent noncancerous liver tissues and 5 peripheral blood samples. Across five regions of each liver tumor, along with adjacent normal tissue and blood, the study brought together TCRbeta repertoire sequencing, expression microarrays and whole-exome sequencing. The five patients had tumors staged T1-T3 N0M0, with maximum diameters ranging from about 4.2 to 10 cm. Reproducibility between technical replicate repertoires was high, with correlation coefficients above 0.95 and mean shared-clone rates approximately 0.91. Each sample produced roughly 3.65 to 8 million productive TCRbeta reads, and read depth showed no significant difference between tissue types. General conclusions and limits of the study: Pairs of tumor regions showed greater repertoire overlap (mean around 36%) than tumor-adjacent pairs (roughly 17%) or tumor-blood pairs (around 15%), which is consistent with antigen-driven expansion. Because the samples were bulk and unsorted, CD4+ and CD8+ T cell repertoires could not be compared. A significantly larger repertoire fraction was made up by the top 250 clones in tumors than in blood (p = 0.039). With just four to six patients in the study, the authors point out that the findings should be validated in a larger study. Because sequencing covered only the TCR beta chain and unpaired alpha chains were not captured, true repertoire diversity is likely underestimated.

A constant-region primer and ProtoScript II reverse transcriptase were used to reverse-transcribe TCRbeta-specific cDNA from roughly 0.55 ug total RNA. Construction of the TCRbeta libraries relied on three nested rounds of multiplex PCR, following a slightly modified ARM-PCR procedure. Multiplex TRBV1-TRBV30 forward primers and a Cbeta reverse primer were used in the first two PCR rounds, each of which was run for 10 to 11 cycles. Sample barcodes and Illumina adapters were added in a final 25-cycle PCR with Deep VentR polymerase. Before sequencing, amplicons between 200 and 500 bp were purified from gel using a QIAquick gel extraction kit. TCRbeta amplicons were sequenced on an Illumina HiSeq 2500 with 250-bp paired-end reads. In the paper's pipeline: Reads were quality-trimmed with Trimmomatic v0.33, and paired reads were merged with FLASH v1.2.11 to recover full CDR3 sequences. V, D and J germline segments were assigned to the rearranged TCRbeta sequences by MiGEC v1.2.1b. Clonotype statistics and Shannon-Wiener diversity indices were calculated with VDJtools v1.0.0. To reduce sampling bias, subsequent analyses other than the diversity analysis used only the 250 most abundant clonotypes in each sample. Clones were called with MiXCR by TCRdb after fastp trimmed the public reads at Q25, and only in-frame beta chains were retained. Every entry covers one CDR3 protein and lists the most common genes and DNA from its rows. The V and J calls and clone size come from TCRdb's table, not from the authors' own analysis. This sample gives about 330,000 distinct CDR3 sequences in total; roughly 61% of them show up just once. Of the sample, under 8.5% falls within the top ten clones.

RNA from unsorted whole blood was extracted with TRIzol reagent, and germline DNA was obtained with the DNeasy Blood & Tissue kit. At the time of sampling, the patients had chronic HBV infection and had not received any treatment. About 3.6 milliliters of peripheral blood were collected into K2EDTA tubes before surgery. The CDR3 contains 16 residues, cysteine and phenylalanine counted. The read is trimmed to its CDR3 DNA, 48 bases read in frame from base 1. Per the germline V gene, SGHAT is the CDR1 and FQNNGV is the CDR2. Turning to this clonotype: Its antigen is currently not known. Relative to the germline gene, one junction end is altered; a read error may explain this.

The source of this sequence is a man between 35 and 55 years old with primary liver carcinoma and hepatitis B virus infection. In this chain, TRBV11-2 is recombined with TRBJ2-2; 7 bases in the middle match TRBD1. What was sequenced was peripheral blood. The DNA is TGTACCAGCAGCTCCGGGACAGACTATAACACCGGGGAGCTGTTTTTT. This is translated as CTSSSGTDYNTGELFF.